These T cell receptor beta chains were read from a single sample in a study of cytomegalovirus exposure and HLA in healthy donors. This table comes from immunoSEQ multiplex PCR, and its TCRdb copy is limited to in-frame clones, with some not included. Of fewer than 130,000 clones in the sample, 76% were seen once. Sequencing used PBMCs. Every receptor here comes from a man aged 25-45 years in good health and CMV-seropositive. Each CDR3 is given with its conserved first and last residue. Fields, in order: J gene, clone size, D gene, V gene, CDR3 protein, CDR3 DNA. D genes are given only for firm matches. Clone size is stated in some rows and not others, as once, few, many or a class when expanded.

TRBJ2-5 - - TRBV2 CASSEALQGSQYF TGTGCCAGCAGTGAAGCGCTTCAGGGCTCCCAGTACTTC
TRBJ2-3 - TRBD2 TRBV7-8 CASSLTPSGGAGDTQYF TGTGCCAGCAGCTTAACGCCTAGCGGGGGGGCCGGGGATACGCAGTATTTT
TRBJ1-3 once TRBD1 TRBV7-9 CASSLVTGPGNTIYF TGTGCCAGCAGCTTAGTGACAGGGCCTGGAAACACCATATATTTT
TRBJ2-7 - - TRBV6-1 CASSEPRIGEQYF TGTGCCAGCAGTGAACCTCGAATCGGCGAGCAGTACTTC
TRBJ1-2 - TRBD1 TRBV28 CASSYPGQNYGYTF TGTGCCAGCAGTTACCCGGGACAGAACTATGGCTACACCTTC
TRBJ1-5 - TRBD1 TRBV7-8 CASSPETGMVANQPQHF TGTGCCAGCAGTCCAGAGACAGGGATGGTAGCAAATCAGCCCCAGCATTTT
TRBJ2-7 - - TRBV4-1 CASSQTALAPYEQYF TGCGCCAGCAGCCAAACAGCACTGGCCCCCTACGAGCAGTACTTC
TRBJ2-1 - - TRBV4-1 CASSPRAEGDEQFF TGCGCCAGCAGCCCAAGGGCGGAGGGCGATGAGCAGTTCTTC
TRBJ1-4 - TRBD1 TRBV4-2 CASSRQGEKLFF TGTGCCAGCAGCCGACAGGGTGAAAAACTGTTTTTT
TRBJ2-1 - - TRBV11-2 CASSQGGGPREQFF TGTGCCAGCAGCCAAGGGGGGGGCCCCAGAGAGCAGTTCTTC
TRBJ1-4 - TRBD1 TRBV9 CASSVGGTGEGVNEKLFF TGTGCCAGCAGCGTAGGAGGGACAGGGGAGGGAGTTAATGAAAAACTGTTTTTT
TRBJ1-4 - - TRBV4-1 CASSRLPREKLFF TGCGCCAGCAGCAGACTCCCGAGGGAAAAACTGTTTTTT
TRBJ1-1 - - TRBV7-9 CASSLAKTGRGNTEAFF TGTGCCAGCAGCTTAGCGAAGACAGGCCGGGGAAACACTGAAGCTTTCTTT
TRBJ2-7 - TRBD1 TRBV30 CAWRETGRSSYGQYF TGTGCCTGGAGGGAGACAGGGAGAAGCTCCTACGGGCAGTACTTC
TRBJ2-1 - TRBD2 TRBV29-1 CSVASSGYNEQFF TGCAGCGTTGCCTCTAGCGGATACAATGAGCAGTTCTTC
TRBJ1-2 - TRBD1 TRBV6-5 CASSYRGQVLYGYTF TGTGCCAGCAGTTACAGGGGACAGGTTCTCTATGGCTACACCTTC
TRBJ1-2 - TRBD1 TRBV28 CASSLTNRGQGGYTF TGTGCCAGCAGTTTAACCAACAGGGGGCAAGGTGGCTACACCTTC
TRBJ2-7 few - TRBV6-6 CASTRTVSGYEQYF TGTGCCAGCACGCGGACTGTTTCGGGGTACGAGCAGTACTTC
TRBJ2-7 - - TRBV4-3 CASSQGERGYEQYF TGCGCCAGCAGCCAAGGGGAGAGGGGGTACGAGCAGTACTTC
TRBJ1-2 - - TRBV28 CASSPAAGAWGYTF TGTGCCAGCAGCCCTGCTGCAGGGGCTTGGGGCTACACCTTC
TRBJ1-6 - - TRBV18 CASSPRGSSYNSPLHF TGTGCCAGCTCACCACGGGGCAGCTCCTATAATTCACCCCTCCACTTT
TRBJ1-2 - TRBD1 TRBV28 CASRPTGTGYGYTF TGTGCCAGCAGACCTACCGGGACAGGCTATGGCTACACCTTC
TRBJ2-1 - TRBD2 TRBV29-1 CSVEEFPGLAGNYNEQFF TGCAGCGTTGAAGAGTTCCCCGGACTAGCGGGGAACTACAATGAGCAGTTCTTC
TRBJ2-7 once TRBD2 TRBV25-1 CASSESGTTRYEQYF TGTGCCAGCAGTGAATCCGGGACTACCCGCTACGAGCAGTACTTC
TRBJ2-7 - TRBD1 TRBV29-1 CSVERTGSREQYF TGCAGCGTTGAGAGGACAGGGTCGCGGGAGCAGTACTTC
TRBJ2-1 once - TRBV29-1 CSAEGESSYNEQFF TGCAGCGCCGAGGGGGAGAGCTCCTACAATGAGCAGTTCTTC
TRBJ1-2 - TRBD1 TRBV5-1 CASSGTGGISFEGYTF TGCGCCAGCAGCGGTACAGGGGGCATAAGTTTTGAGGGCTACACCTTC
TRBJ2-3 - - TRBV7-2 CASSKRRDTDTQYF TGTGCCAGCTCAAAGCGGCGGGACACAGATACGCAGTATTTT
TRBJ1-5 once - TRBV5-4 CASSLGENQPQHF TGTGCCAGCAGCTTGGGAGAAAATCAGCCCCAGCATTTT
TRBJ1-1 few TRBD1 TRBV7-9 CASSRQGVNTEAFF TGTGCCAGCAGCAGACAGGGAGTGAACACTGAAGCTTTCTTT
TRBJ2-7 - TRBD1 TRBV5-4 CASSGGQGPYEQYF TGTGCCAGCAGCGGAGGACAGGGTCCCTACGAGCAGTACTTC
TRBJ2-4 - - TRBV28 CASSLGGRNIQYF TGTGCCAGCAGTTTGGGAGGCAGAAACATTCAGTACTTC
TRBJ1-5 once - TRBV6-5 CASSYGRGVDTQHF TGTGCCAGCAGTTACGGCAGGGGCGTGGATACGCAGCATTTT
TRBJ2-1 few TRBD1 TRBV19 CASSRTGGSYNEQFF TGTGCCAGTAGTCGGACAGGGGGGTCCTACAATGAGCAGTTCTTC
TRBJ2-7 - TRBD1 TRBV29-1 CSVEGGTGATYEQYF TGCAGCGTTGAAGGTGGGACAGGGGCGACCTACGAGCAGTACTTC
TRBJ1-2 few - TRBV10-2 CASSEGRQASYTF TGCGCCAGCAGTGAGGGCAGGCAGGCGAGCTACACCTTC
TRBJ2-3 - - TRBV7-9 CASSLATGTDTQYF TGTGCCAGCAGCTTAGCTACGGGCACAGATACGCAGTATTTT
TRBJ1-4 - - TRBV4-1 CASSRLSRDKNEKLFF TGCGCCAGCAGCCGCTTATCACGGGACAAAAATGAAAAACTGTTTTTT
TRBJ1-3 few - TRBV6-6 CASSKTSTISGNTIYF TGTGCCAGCAGTAAAACAAGTACAATCTCTGGAAACACCATATATTTT
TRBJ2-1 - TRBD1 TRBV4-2 CASSQVKGAAYNEQFF TGTGCCAGCAGCCAAGTGAAGGGGGCCGCCTACAATGAGCAGTTCTTC
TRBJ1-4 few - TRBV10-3 CAISDRGRANEKLFF TGTGCCATCAGTGATCGGGGGAGAGCTAATGAAAAACTGTTTTTT
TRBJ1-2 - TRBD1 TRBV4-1 CASSQDALTGEPGYTF TGCGCCAGCAGCCAAGATGCCCTGACAGGGGAGCCTGGCTACACCTTC